This T cell receptor (beta chain) came from a study of T cells in Graves' hyperthyroidism and ophthalmopathy. V was pared by 2 bases and J by 1 base, with 18 bases between. The germline V gene encodes CDR1 SGHRS and CDR2 YFSETQ. The CDR3 has 17 residues. Notes on the study in general: Most thyroid clonotypes expanded above 0.001 were also detected in blood.

Researchers amplified the TCR beta CDR3 regions from RNA transcripts. Using the HTBI primer set, a first-round RT-PCR was run on the TCR CDR3. Each CDR3 protein is one row after TCRdb ran MiXCR on the multiplex PCR reads. The table includes some 300,000 distinct CDR3 sequences, about an eighth detected once. This clonotype was seen only a few times. The antigen is undetermined. The hyperthyroidism patients had all been newly diagnosed, and their disease duration was under 2 months. Their ages ranged from 18 to 65 years. The blood was taken when hyperthyroidism was first diagnosed, before any ophthalmopathy symptoms showed up.

Sequencing was carried out using blood. This TCR came from a woman in her 30s with Graves' hyperthyroidism that later progressed to Graves' ophthalmopathy. The chain uses TRBV5-1 and TRBJ1-2; TRBD1 might be the D (6 bases). The CDR3 DNA follows: TGCGCCAGCAGCTTTCCGGCCGACAGGCAAAGTAACTATGGCTACACCTTC. It codes for CASSFPADRQSNYGYTF.